The rows below give T cell receptor beta chains drawn from one sample of a study of T cells in localized non-small cell lung cancer. Sequencing used immunoSEQ multiplex PCR; TCRdb keeps in-frame clones, though not all of them. The top ten clones hold more than 2% of a sample with more than 45,000 clones, more than 85% of them seen once. The sequencing used PBMCs, collected before any cancer treatment. These receptors came from a man between 35 and 75 years old with stage II lung adenocarcinoma. Both conserved end residues are part of each CDR3.

TRBV19	TRBJ1-1	CASSIRGLAEAFF
TRBV5-1	TRBJ2-3	CASSPYTDTQYF
TRBV18	TRBJ2-7	CASSRGDPYEQYF
TRBV9	TRBJ1-1	CASSVVPGGNTEAFF
TRBV19	TRBJ1-2	CASSIGAIGYTF
TRBV7-7	TRBJ2-2	CASGETVTGELFF
TRBV10-3	TRBJ1-3	CAISDNRDRDSLSGNTIYF
TRBV6-6	TRBJ1-5	CASSYRDHQPQHF
TRBV19	TRBJ1-4	CASHERTAIGEKLFF
TRBV5-6	TRBJ2-5	CASSPRLAEETQYF
TRBV5-1	TRBJ1-1	CARGQLTKLTTVTEAFF